These 21 T cell receptor beta chains originate from one sample sequenced in a study of cytomegalovirus exposure and HLA in healthy donors. The primer mix had 60 Vbeta and 13 Jbeta primers. TCRdb's copy holds only in-frame clones and misses some; the assay was immunoSEQ multiplex PCR. Of approximately 76,000 clones in the sample, roughly 85% were seen once. The sequenced sample was PBMCs. The receptors shown here come from a man aged 25 to 40 in good health and CMV-seronegative.

V and J are TRBV28 and TRBJ1-3, with D possibly being TRBD1 (5 bases). The germline V and J ends were trimmed by 7 bases and 0 bases, with 16 bases remaining between them. Germline V gene data show CDR1 as MDHEN and CDR2 as SYDVKM. This CDR3 spans 16 amino acids. The CDR3 sequence: CASMGPGRDSGNTIYF. In nucleotides, the CDR3 is TGTGCCAGCATGGGGCCAGGGAGGGACTCTGGAAACACCATATATTTT. Variable domain in full (rest from reference TRBV28 and TRBJ1-3): DVKVTQSSRYLVKRTGEKVFLECVQDMDHENMFWYRQDPGLGLRLIYFSYDVKMKEKGDIPEGYSVSREKKERFSLILESASTNQTSMYLCASMGPGRDSGNTIYFGEGSWLTVV.

Regarding this clone: One end of the junction does not line up with germline, which may come from a read error. This chain connects TRBV4-3 to TRBJ2-7; D not resolved. Per germline, CDR1 LGHNA and CDR2 YSLEER. The CDR3 is made up of 15 amino acids. The CDR3 is CPSSPSYLRNYEQYF. In DNA, the CDR3 is TGCCCCAGCAGCCCGTCTTACTTGAGGAACTACGAGCAGTACTTC.

This clone was detected only once. V and J are TRBV2 and TRBJ2-5; 11 bases are a match to TRBD1. This CDR3 region has 15 residues. After removal of 4 bases from V and 4 bases from J, the junction contained 5 bases not matched to a gene. Germline CDR1 and CDR2: SNHLY and FYNNEI. CDR3 DNA: TGTGCCAGCAGTGTACTGGGACAGGGGGGAGAGACCCAGTACTTC. Residues: CASSVLGQGGETQYF.

As concerns this clone: At one boundary the junction diverges from the germline segment, which might be a read error. The chain combines TRBV6-5 with TRBJ1-1, with D possibly being TRBD1 (6 bases). The V gene's germline CDR1 is MNHEY and CDR2 SVGAGI. CDR3 length: 15 amino acids. The CDR3 loop is CPSSYTFRGPTEAFF. The CDR3 bases are TGTCCCAGCAGTTACACATTCAGGGGACCCACTGAAGCTTTCTTT.

The chain couples TRBV11-3 to TRBJ2-7; 11 bases fit TRBD2. Trimming removed 1 base from V and 7 bases from J; junction bases left unmatched: 6. The germline V gene has CDR1 SGHNT and CDR2 YENEEA. CDR3 length equals 15 residues. The CDR3 DNA reads as TGTGCCAGCAGCTTAGGACCTAGCGGGAGGAGAGAGCAGTACTTC. Protein: CASSLGPSGRREQYF.

The chain recombines TRBV5-1 with TRBJ1-5; tentatively, D is TRBD1 (5 bases). V shed 2 bases and J shed 6 bases, with 12 bases lying between them. CDR3 length: 14 amino acids. Per the germline V gene, CDR1 is SGHRS and CDR2 is YFSETQ. CDR3 sequence (DNA): TGCGCCAGCAGCTTAGACTCTAGGGGTCAGCCCCAGCATTTT. It translates to CASSLDSRGQPQHF.

The chain employs TRBV7-9 and TRBJ2-3, with D possibly matching TRBD2 (5 bases). The CDR3 runs 15 residues. Trimming shortened V by 4 bases and J by 4 bases, and 15 bases separated the two germline ends. In germline, CDR1 is SEHNR, CDR2 FQNEAQ (reference sequence). In DNA form, the CDR3 reads TGTGCCAGCAGCTCGCGGGCCGTGTTGGCAGATACGCAGTATTTT. Amino acid sequence: CASSSRAVLADTQYF.

This clone was counted once. This chain uses TRBV5-4 with TRBJ1-5; a weak D match, TRBD1 (5 bases). Trimming stripped 3 bases from V and 9 bases from J, with 13 bases between. Germline V lookup: CDR1 SGHNT, CDR2 YYREEE (reference sequence). The CDR3 has 13 amino acids. For the CDR3, the DNA is TGTGCCAGCAGCTGGGGAGGGGACGGGCCCCAGCATTTT. Residues: CASSWGGDGPQHF.

V and J are TRBV7-6 and TRBJ2-3, with 10 bases fitting TRBD2. CDR1 and CDR2 (germline): SGHVS, FNYEAQ. Germline trimming cut 6 bases from V and 1 base from J; bases unmatched to any gene: 10. The CDR3 sequence is 17 residues long. Here the CDR3 reads CASSSTPGTSGTDTQYF. As DNA, the CDR3 is TGTGCCAGCAGTTCCACCCCCGGGACTAGCGGCACAGATACGCAGTATTTT.

The DNA for the CDR3 is TGTGCCAGTAGTTCTAGCGGGCCGCTCAATGAGCAGTTCTTC. Its translation is CASSSSGPLNEQFF. The rearrangement links TRBV19 to TRBJ2-1; 8 bases map to TRBD2. This CDR3 comprises 14 residues. The J segment lost 6 bases and the V segment lost 5 bases, leaving 6 bases of the junction unmatched. Germline-derived CDR1 and CDR2 are LNHDA and SQIVND (reference sequence).

The rearrangement uses TRBV19 and TRBJ2-2; the match to TRBD1 covers 10 bases. The CDR3 totals 19 residues. Trimming took 7 bases from V and 1 from J; bases not matched to a gene: 15. Germline V gene lookup returns CDR1 LNHDA and CDR2 SQIVND (reference sequence). The CDR3 DNA follows: TGTGCCAGTATAGGCGGGACCAGACAGGGGGCCCAGAACACCGGGGAGCTGTTTTTT. Translation gives CASIGGTRQGAQNTGELFF.

The rearrangement joins TRBV30 to TRBJ2-5; TRBD2 might be the D (6 bases). The end of the DNA fits TRBJ2-7 better, so the J call may be wrong. This CDR3 has 15 residues. Germline V gives CDR1 GTSNPN, CDR2 SVGIG (reference sequence). This CDR3 reads CAWSPRGGLAHEQYF. DNA of the CDR3: TGTGCCTGGAGTCCCCGGGGCGGGCTAGCGCACGAGCAGTACTTC.

The CDR3 sequence is CASRPDRGGRETQYF. In DNA, the CDR3 is TGTGCCAGCAGACCCGACAGGGGCGGTAGGGAGACCCAGTACTTC. The gene calls are TRBV6-5 and TRBJ2-5; the match to TRBD1 covers 8 bases. V dropped 6 bases and J dropped 5; count of bases not matched to a gene: 11. From germline, CDR1 is MNHEY and CDR2 SVGAGI. This CDR3 spans 15 amino acids.

This clone was seen a few times. This chain links TRBV4-2 with TRBJ2-7; tentative D call: TRBD1 (6 bases). This CDR3 comprises 18 residues. Germline lookup yields CDR1 LGHNA and CDR2 YNFKEQ. Trimming took off 5 bases at V and 4 bases at J, with 27 bases between the two ends. The CDR3 sequence is CASSFSTTFRGSSYEQYF. The DNA of the CDR3 is TGTGCCAGCAGCTTTTCTACTACCTTCAGGGGTTCGTCTTACGAGCAGTACTTC.

The J gene is TRBJ2-7, the V gene TRBV11-2, with 7 nucleotides matching TRBD1. The CDR3 contains 16 residues. V gave up 2 bases and J gave up 7 bases; unmatched junction bases: 14. Germline-derived CDR1 and CDR2 are SGHAT and FQNNGV. The CDR3 is CASSLRPGQAAGEQYF. The CDR3 DNA sequence: TGTGCCAGCAGCTTACGCCCCGGACAGGCTGCTGGAGAGCAGTACTTC.

This clone was counted once. The V call is TRBV28, the J call TRBJ2-3; possible D gene TRBD2, 6 bases. This CDR3 spans 14 amino acids. From germline, CDR1 is MDHEN and CDR2 SYDVKM. V was clipped by 3 bases and J by 1 base, with 8 bases between them. The CDR3 region is CASSFSGGTDTQYF. For the CDR3, the DNA is TGTGCCAGCAGTTTTTCGGGGGGCACAGATACGCAGTATTTT.

J is TRBJ2-7 and V is TRBV13, with D possibly being TRBD2 (6 bases). The ends were cut back, 5 bases at V and 3 bases at J, with 20 bases in the middle. The germline V gene has CDR1 PRHDT and CDR2 FYEKMQ (reference sequence). The CDR3 sequence is 16 residues long. CDR3 in amino acids: CASSPRGRDGNYEQYF. CDR3 sequence (DNA): TGTGCCAGCAGCCCCCGTGGGCGGGACGGAAACTACGAGCAGTACTTC.

This chain connects TRBV7-3 to TRBJ2-3, with D maybe TRBD1 (5 bases). Trimming pared 2 bases from V and 4 bases from J, leaving 13 bases between. The CDR3 runs to 15 residues. The germline CDR1 and CDR2 sequences are SGHTA and FQGTGA. CDR3 amino acids: CASSLQGMRSDTQYF. In DNA, the CDR3 is TGTGCCAGCAGCTTACAGGGAATGCGGTCAGATACGCAGTATTTT.

The chain employs TRBV30 and TRBJ1-2; D not resolved. With 8 bases removed from V and 2 bases from J, the gap between germline ends came to 24 bases. The CDR3 loop spans 16 amino acids. CDR1 is GTSNPN and CDR2 is SVGIG in the germline V gene (reference sequence). The DNA for the CDR3 is TGTGCCGGAGACTTCATACGTTACTCGGGGAACTATGGCTACACCTTC. As protein: CAGDFIRYSGNYGYTF.

V usage is TRBV27 and J usage is TRBJ2-1; D perhaps matches TRBD2 (6 bases). The V gene lost 6 bases and the J gene lost 8 bases, with 23 bases spanning the gap. This CDR3 is built from 16 residues. CDR1 is MNHEY and CDR2 is SMNVEV in the germline V gene (reference sequence). The DNA for the CDR3 is TGTGCCAGCAGCCCAAGATCGGGACTGCGTCATCATGAGCAGTTCTTC. Amino acids: CASSPRSGLRHHEQFF.

Written as DNA, the CDR3 is TGTGCCAGCAGTTGGAGAGGGGGGAACACTGAAGCTTTCTTT. Translation gives CASSWRGGNTEAFF. This chain connects TRBV28 to TRBJ1-1; weak D call: TRBD1 (6 bases). This CDR3 has 14 residues. Trimming stripped 4 bases from V and 1 base from J, with 10 bases between. Germline values: CDR1 MDHEN, CDR2 SYDVKM. Drawing the rest from reference TRBV28 and TRBJ1-1, the complete variable domain is DVKVTQSSRYLVKRTGEKVFLECVQDMDHENMFWYRQDPGLGLRLIYFSYDVKMKEKGDIPEGYSVSREKKERFSLILESASTNQTSMYLCASSWRGGNTEAFFGQGTRLTVV.